These 21 T cell receptor beta chains originate from one sample sequenced in a study of tumor-infiltrating lymphocytes in primary liver carcinoma. RNA isolated from unsorted whole blood supplied the blood RNA, with germline DNA also extracted. Starting material of roughly 550 ng total RNA yielded TCR beta cDNA via a constant-region primer. Construction of TCR beta libraries relied on three successive nested multiplex PCR rounds employing slightly modified ARM-PCR. A C-beta reverse primer and TRBV1-TRBV30 forward primers served in each of the first two PCR rounds, at ten to eleven cycles apiece. MiXCR, applied by TCRdb to the multiplex PCR reads, yields one record per CDR3 protein. The sample lists approximately 330,000 distinct CDR3 sequences, approximately 64% seen once, with 5.5% to 7% in the top ten. Sequenced material: peripheral blood. The origin of the receptors is a man aged 35-49 years with primary liver carcinoma and hepatitis B virus infection.

Of note for this clonotype: Given a much more abundant clone one base away, this may be a read error. The chain employs TRBV6-1 and TRBJ1-2; D not resolved. Germline lookup yields CDR1 MNHNS and CDR2 SASEGT. The CDR3 consists of 12 residues. CDR3: CASSDRIYDYTF. DNA for the CDR3: TGTGCCAGCAGTGACCGGATCTATGACTACACCTTC.

Note on this clonotype: A much larger clone is a single base away; this may be a read error. The J gene is TRBJ1-2, the V gene TRBV2; tentatively, D is TRBD1 (6 bases). Trimming removed 7 bases from V and 3 bases from J, with 12 bases in between. This CDR3 is 13 amino acids long. Germline V gives CDR1 SNHLY, CDR2 FYNNEI. CDR3 bases: TGTGCCAGCAAGGGCAGGGGTTACTATGGCTACACCTTC. As protein: CASKGRGYYGYTF.

Many counts were recorded for this clonotype. The CDR3 reads CSVEDRRRGKSEAFF. The CDR3 coding sequence is TGCAGCGTTGAAGATCGCCGCAGGGGGAAGTCTGAAGCTTTCTTT. The V and J genes are TRBV29-1 and TRBJ1-1, with TRBD1 matching 7 bases. J lost 6 bases, V lost 0 bases, and 10 bases had no gene match. The CDR3 extends over 15 amino acids. Germline loops: CDR1 SQVTM, CDR2 ANQGSEA.

About this clonotype itself: Sequence at one end of the junction differs from germline and may be a read error. The gene calls are TRBV11-2 and TRBJ2-1; tentative D call: TRBD2 (8 bases). Germline CDR1 SGHAT, CDR2 FQNNGV. This CDR3 has 18 amino acids. The CDR3 protein is CVSSLDRGQDGRDNEQLF. In DNA form, the CDR3 reads TGTGTCAGCAGCTTAGATAGAGGACAGGACGGGAGGGACAATGAGCAGTTATTC.

This clonotype was counted ten times or more. J is TRBJ2-7 and V is TRBV12-3 or TRBV12-4, with D unclear. V was clipped by 5 bases and J by 4 bases, with 12 bases between them. The length of the CDR3 is 13 residues. CDR3 coding DNA: TGTGCCAGCAGTCCCCCCCTTTTATACGAGCAGTACTTC. Translated: CASSPPLLYEQYF.

This clonotype has only a few counts. CDR3 sequence reads: CAISEGLHEQFF. The CDR3 nucleotides read TGTGCCATCAGTGAGGGACTTCATGAGCAGTTCTTC. This chain connects TRBV10-3 to TRBJ2-1, with a weak D call TRBD2 (5 bases). Germline V gene data show CDR1 as ENHRY and CDR2 as SYGVKD. V lost 2 bases, J lost 8 bases, and 7 bases lay in between. CDR3 length: 12 amino acids.

About this clonotype itself: Sequence at one end of the junction differs from germline and may be a read error. The chain employs TRBV4-2 and TRBJ2-7, with 8 bases aligning to TRBD1. Germline V gives CDR1 LGHNA, CDR2 YNFKEQ. This CDR3 has 15 amino acids. DNA for the CDR3: TGTGCCAGCAGCCAAGGATCAGGGGGCGCCTACGGGCAGTACTTC. Protein sequence: CASSQGSGGAYGQYF.

Details on this clonotype: A read error is possible here, since a much larger clone lies one base away. V is TRBV6-6 and J is TRBJ1-6, with D unclear. Germline V gene sequence: CDR1 MNHNY, CDR2 SVGAGI (reference sequence). V lost 6 bases and J lost 7, with 13 bases in between. This CDR3 spans 14 amino acids. The CDR3 coding sequence is TGTGCCAGCAGGGCAGCGGGTGGGAATTCACCCCTCCACTTT. Amino acids: CASRAAGGNSPLHF.

The gene calls are TRBV6-5 and TRBJ2-3; D uncertain. With 6 bases removed from V and 1 base from J, the gap between germline ends came to 20 bases. CDR3 length: 17 residues. Per the germline V gene, CDR1 is MNHEY and CDR2 is SVGAGI. CDR3 amino acids: CASSREATGSGTDTQYF. The CDR3 nucleotides read TGTGCCAGCAGCCGCGAAGCCACTGGCTCCGGCACAGATACGCAGTATTTT.

The count of this clonotype is one. The rearrangement links TRBV6-1 to TRBJ1-1; D perhaps matches TRBD1 (5 bases). Between the trimmed V and J ends, which lost 8 bases and 1 base, there was a span of 14 bases. The germline V gene encodes CDR1 MNHNS and CDR2 SASEGT. The CDR3 runs 14 residues. The CDR3 reads CASCEGVRNTEAFF. The DNA of the CDR3 is TGTGCCAGCTGCGAAGGGGTGCGGAACACTGAAGCTTTCTTT.

For the CDR3, the DNA is TGTGCCAGCATTACTAGCGGGAGTCCACAGTACTTC. This encodes CASITSGSPQYF. V is TRBV6-1 and J is TRBJ2-5, with 11 nucleotides matching TRBD2. Germline lookup yields CDR1 MNHNS and CDR2 SASEGT. J lost 11 bases, V lost 7 bases, and 6 bases had no gene match. The CDR3 contains 12 residues.

With regard to this clonotype: One end of the junction fails to match germline, which may point to a read error. This CDR3 reads CANSAQGELGNIIYF. The CDR3 nucleotides read TGTGCCAACAGCGCCCAGGGAGAGTTAGGAAACATCATATATTTT. This chain joins TRBV11-2 and TRBJ1-3; weak D call: TRBD1 (5 bases). CDR3 length equals 15 residues. CDR1 and CDR2 from the germline V gene are SGHAT and FQNNGV.

This chain uses TRBV7-9 with TRBJ2-1; perhaps TRBD1 as D (6 bases). CDR3 length: 18 residues. Germline V lookup: CDR1 SEHNR, CDR2 FQNEAQ (reference sequence). V was pared by 0 bases and J by 8 bases, with 23 bases between. In nucleotides, the CDR3 is TGTGCCAGCAGCTTAGCGAATTCAGCGAGAGGGGGTATGGATGAGCAGTTCTTC. Protein: CASSLANSARGGMDEQFF.

This clonotype has just one count. As the CDR3 is not closed by the conserved phenylalanine or tryptophan, this likely results from a read error. The chain is built from TRBV29-1 and TRBJ2-3; D gene ambiguous. Germline-derived CDR1 and CDR2 are SQVTM and ANQGSEA. The CDR3 totals 13 residues. The CDR3 coding sequence is TGCGGCGTTGTTTGGGTTGTCGGGGATACGCAGTATCTT. It codes for CGVVWVVGDTQYL.

In this sample, this clonotype turned up many times. The chain combines TRBV4-3 with TRBJ2-3; 14 bases map to TRBD2. V lost 1 base and J lost 4; bases outside the gene matches: 4. Germline CDR1 LGHNA, CDR2 YSLEER. The CDR3 has 17 residues. CDR3 bases: TGCGCCAGCAGCCAAGGACTAGCGGGAGGGGTCCCAGATACGCAGTATTTT. Translating gives CASSQGLAGGVPDTQYF.

As for this clonotype: An end of the junction differs from the germline gene, which may be a read error. The chain joins TRBV6-1 to TRBJ2-7; 11 positions match TRBD2. This CDR3 spans 17 amino acids. CDR1 is MNHNS and CDR2 is SASEGT in the germline V gene. CDR3 sequence: CANKRQPGTSGPYEQYF. For the CDR3, the DNA is TGTGCCAACAAAAGACAGCCCGGGACTAGCGGACCCTACGAGCAATACTTC.

The DNA of the CDR3 is TGTGCCAGCAGTTTCTATGCTATAGGGCGGTACGAGCAGTACTTC. This sequence encodes CASSFYAIGRYEQYF. The chain uses TRBV28 and TRBJ2-7, with D unclear. V was clipped by 3 bases and J by 4 bases, with 16 bases between them. Per the germline V gene, CDR1 is MDHEN and CDR2 is SYDVKM. The CDR3 runs to 15 residues.

This rearrangement joins TRBV5-4 to TRBJ1-2; D remains unclear. The CDR3 runs 14 residues. V shed 2 bases and J shed 4 bases, with 12 bases lying between them. Looked up from germline, CDR1 is SGHNT and CDR2 is YYREEE (reference sequence). CDR3 sequence: CASSFPWQSYGYTF. The DNA for the CDR3 is TGTGCCAGCAGCTTCCCCTGGCAATCCTATGGCTACACCTTC. Complete variable domain (other parts from reference TRBV5-4 and TRBJ1-2): ETGVTQSPTHLIKTRGQQVTLRCSSQSGHNTVSWYQQALGQGPQFIFQYYREEENGRGNFPPRFSGLQFPNYSSELNVNALELDDSALYLCASSFPWQSYGYTFGSGTRLTVV.

This rearrangement joins TRBV20-1 to TRBJ2-1, with a weak D call TRBD2 (6 bases). This CDR3 comprises 16 residues. CDR1 DFQATT and CDR2 SNEGSKA come from the germline V gene (reference sequence). Trimming pared 1 base from V and 0 bases from J, leaving 13 bases between. CDR3 sequence (DNA): TGCAGTGCTAGAGGTATTAGCGGAAGCTCCTACAATGAGCAGTTCTTC. Its protein is CSARGISGSSYNEQFF.

The genes are TRBV11-2 and TRBJ2-7, with D perhaps matching TRBD2 (6 bases). In germline, CDR1 is SGHAT, CDR2 FQNNGV. V shed 6 bases and J shed 7 bases, with 19 bases lying between them. The length of the CDR3 is 14 residues. DNA for the CDR3: TGTGCCAGCAGACTGGCGGAGGGATTCCAAGAGCAGTACTTC. Translating it yields CASRLAEGFQEQYF.

The V call is TRBV11-2, the J call TRBJ2-7; weak D call: TRBD2 (5 bases). The germline V gene encodes CDR1 SGHAT and CDR2 FQNNGV. The germline V and J ends were trimmed by 3 bases and 5 bases, with 17 bases remaining between them. CDR3 length equals 15 residues. CDR3 sequence (DNA): TGTGCCAGCAGCTTGGAGCGGAATTCTGCTCACGAGCAGTACTTC. This codes for CASSLERNSAHEQYF.